This T cell receptor (beta chain) was captured in a study of T cell repertoires in cytomegalovirus infection. As for the study in general: Recently identified HLA-C-restricted CMV epitopes were used, and well-studied HLA-B-restricted CMV epitopes were used as well. In public TCR beta signatures, there were indications of both CMV infection and matching HLA type.

General study points: The study found HLA-C-restricted CMV-specific TCR beta clonotypes dominating the ex vivo response. Summed frequency of public TCR beta families distinguished CMV carriers with the relevant HLA.

The CDR3 extends over 12 amino acids. CDR1 is MNHNY and CDR2 is SVGAGI in the germline V gene (reference sequence). V gave up 8 bases and J gave up 7 bases, with 11 bases separating them. To note about this clonotype: Its antigen is unidentified.

From the reads, TCRdb called clonotypes with MiXCR, one entry per CDR3 protein. The table records some 800,000 distinct CDR3 sequences, about 29% of them present only once. The clonotype originates from a human donor in good health (CMV status not recorded). Some clones in this sample may be carry-over from other donors' samples. The V gene is TRBV6-6, the J gene TRBJ2-2, with a weak D call TRBD2 (6 bases). The sample was cultured CD8+ T cells from PBMCs, taken from culture after CMV antigen stimulation. DNA for the CDR3: TGTGCCAGCTTCGACGGGGGCGGGGAGCTGTTTTTT. It specifies CASFDGGGELFF.